Listed here are 5 T cell receptor beta chains from one sample, sequenced in a study of cytomegalovirus exposure and HLA in healthy donors. The PCR made use of 60 Vbeta and 13 Jbeta primers. TCRdb's table, derived via immunoSEQ multiplex PCR, lists solely in-frame clones and lacks some. The sample yields approximately 95,000 clones, approximately 80% seen once. Sequenced material: PBMCs. The receptor source for this set is a woman aged 70-85 years in good health and CMV-seropositive.

The chain joins TRBV7-2 to TRBJ2-1; no firm D call. CDR1 and CDR2 from the germline V gene are SGHTA and FQGNSA. Trimming left V 5 bases short and J 0 bases short, with 8 bases between. This CDR3 has 14 residues. This CDR3 is CASSPSSSYNEQFF. The DNA of the CDR3 is TGTGCCAGCAGCCCCTCGAGCTCCTACAATGAGCAGTTCTTC.

J is TRBJ2-3 and V is TRBV4-2; TRBD1 matches 12 bases. The germline V gene encodes CDR1 LGHNA and CDR2 YNFKEQ. The V segment lost 4 bases and the J segment 0 bases; nucleotides outside the gene matches: 20. The CDR3 runs 22 residues. CDR3 sequence: CASSLTGTGGGGASTSTDTQYF. The CDR3, as DNA: TGTGCCAGCAGCCTCACCGGGACAGGGGGCGGGGGAGCAAGCACTAGCACAGATACGCAGTATTTT.

This clone has a handful of counts. This sequence joins TRBV4-3 and TRBJ2-7; D perhaps matches TRBD2 (5 bases). Germline assignment: CDR1 LGHNA and CDR2 YSLEER. This CDR3 has 17 amino acids. Trimming left V 4 bases short and J 3 bases short, with 22 bases between. Written as DNA, the CDR3 is TGCGCCAGCAGCCGATACGGGCTTCGGGCTAGCATCTACGAGCAGTACTTC. This translates into CASSRYGLRASIYEQYF.

The gene calls are TRBV12-5 and TRBJ2-2; maybe TRBD1 (5 bases). Germline V gene data show CDR1 as LGHNT and CDR2 as FRNRAP. Deletions cut 1 base from V and 4 bases from J, with 16 bases between. There are 17 residues in the CDR3. The CDR3 loop reads CASGLAQGRRVTGELFF. CDR3 coding DNA: TGTGCTAGTGGTTTGGCCCAGGGCCGACGGGTCACCGGGGAGCTGTTTTTT.

This clone was recorded once. The CDR3 region is CASSILGLAGRYNEQFF. DNA of the CDR3: TGTGCCAGTAGTATTTTGGGACTAGCGGGAAGATACAATGAGCAGTTCTTC. The V call is TRBV19, the J call TRBJ2-1; 13 nucleotides line up with TRBD2. The CDR3 runs 17 residues. The germline gives CDR1 LNHDA, CDR2 SQIVND (reference sequence). Trimming took 3 bases from V and 4 from J; bases not matched to a gene: 6. Full variable domain (missing parts from reference TRBV19 and TRBJ2-1): DGGITQSPKYLFRKEGQNVTLSCEQNLNHDAMYWYRQDPGQGLRLIYYSQIVNDFQKGDIAEGYSVSREKKESFPLTVTSAQKNPTAFYLCASSILGLAGRYNEQFFGPGTRLTVL.